This entry describes one T cell receptor beta chain. Its cognate antigen is unknown. All donors participated as healthy donors of bone marrow. This entry is derived from a study of cytomegalovirus exposure and HLA in healthy donors. The study ran its PCR with 60 Vbeta and 13 Jbeta primers. Some clones are missing from TCRdb's copy, which holds only in-frame ones; the method was immunoSEQ multiplex PCR. Its clone listing holds 100,000 to 150,000 clones. Notes on the study in general: The investigators catalogued 160 or so TCR beta chains as cytomegalovirus-associated. The productive fraction for most TCR beta V segments was about 90% or about 30% in an earlier analysis.

The CDR3 runs to 16 residues. Germline trimming cut 0 bases from V and 0 bases from J; bases unmatched to any gene: 4. Looked up from germline, CDR1 is MNHNY and CDR2 is SVGAGI (reference sequence). The J gene is TRBJ2-7, the V gene TRBV6-6; the match to TRBD1 covers 8 bases. The source of this sequence is a man in his forties in good health and CMV-seronegative. Source material: PBMCs. DNA for the CDR3: TGTGCCAGCAGTTACTCTGGACAGGGCAGCTCCTACGAGCAGTACTTC. Protein: CASSYSGQGSSYEQYF.